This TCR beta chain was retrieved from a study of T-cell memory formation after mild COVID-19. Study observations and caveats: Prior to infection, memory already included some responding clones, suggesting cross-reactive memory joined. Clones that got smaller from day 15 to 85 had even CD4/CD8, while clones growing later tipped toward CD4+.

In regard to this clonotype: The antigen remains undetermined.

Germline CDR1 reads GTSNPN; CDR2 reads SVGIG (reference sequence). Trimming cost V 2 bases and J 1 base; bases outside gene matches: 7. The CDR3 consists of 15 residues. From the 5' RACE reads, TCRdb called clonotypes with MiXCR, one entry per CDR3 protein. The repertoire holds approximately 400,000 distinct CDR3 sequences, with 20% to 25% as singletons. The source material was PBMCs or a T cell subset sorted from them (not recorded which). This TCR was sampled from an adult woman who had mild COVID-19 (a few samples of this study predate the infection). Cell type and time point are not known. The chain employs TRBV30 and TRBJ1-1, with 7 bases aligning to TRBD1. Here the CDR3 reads CAWSTPGTENTEAFF. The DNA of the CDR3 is TGTGCCTGGAGTACACCAGGGACAGAGAACACTGAAGCTTTCTTT.